Each of the 12 T cell receptor beta chains below was sequenced from the same sample in a study of cytotoxic CD8 clonotypes in ibrutinib-treated CLL. This table comes from immunoSEQ multiplex PCR, and its TCRdb copy is limited to in-frame clones, with some not included. The sample lists 110,000 to 150,000 clones; about 79% were seen once. The sample here was PBMCs, taken after 12 months of ibrutinib treatment. The origin of the receptors is a human donor with chronic lymphocytic leukemia.

The chain employs TRBV6-1 and TRBJ2-2; TRBD2 matches 9 bases. The V gene end was trimmed by 6 bases and the J gene end by 5 bases; junction bases not matched to a gene: 7. In germline, CDR1 is MNHNS, CDR2 SASEGT. This CDR3 region has 15 residues. The CDR3 loop reads CASSQTSGNTGELFF. In nucleotides, the CDR3 is TGTGCCAGCAGCCAGACTAGCGGCAATACCGGGGAGCTGTTTTTT.

The rearrangement joins TRBV18 to TRBJ2-7; D unresolved. Germline V gene sequence: CDR1 KGHSH, CDR2 LQKENI. This CDR3 is built from 11 residues. V was pared by 8 bases and J by 2 bases, with 7 bases between. The CDR3 DNA follows: TGTGCCAGCCAAGATACCTACGAGCAGTACTTC. Its translation: CASQDTYEQYF. Together with reference TRBV18 and TRBJ2-7, the CDR3 gives the full variable domain: NAGVMQNPRHLVRRRGQEARLRCSPMKGHSHVYWYRQLPEEGLKFMVYLQKENIIDESGMPKERFSAEFPKEGPSILRIQQVVRGDSAAYFCASQDTYEQYFGPGTRLTVT.

The rearrangement joins TRBV5-1 to TRBJ2-1; tentative D call: TRBD1 (6 bases). V was cut by 0 bases and J by 6 bases, with 19 bases left in between. CDR3 length equals 17 residues. From germline, CDR1 is SGHRS and CDR2 YFSETQ. CDR3 bases: TGCGCCAGCAGCTTGGCGATACAGGGTGGCCGACTCAATGAGCAGTTCTTC. It codes for CASSLAIQGGRLNEQFF.

The chain links TRBV21-1 to TRBJ2-5; the D call in the table, TRBD2, was not verified against the DNA. TRBV21-1 counts as a pseudogene. The CDR3 is 15 amino acids. CDR3 sequence (DNA): TGTGCCAGCATCAGGACGGACTCACCGTTCGAGACCCAGTACTTC. Its protein is CASIRTDSPFETQYF.

In nucleotides, the CDR3 is TGTGCCACCAGCAGAGGAAGGTTAGCTGAAGCTTTCTTT. Protein: CATSRGRLAEAFF. V usage is TRBV15 and J usage is TRBJ1-1; D gene unclear. Germline CDR1 reads LNHNV; CDR2 reads YYDKDF (reference sequence). The CDR3 spans 13 residues. V was cut by 1 base and J by 6 bases, with 9 bases left in between.

This chain connects TRBV2 to TRBJ2-3; a weak D match, TRBD1 (6 bases). The germline V gene encodes CDR1 SNHLY and CDR2 FYNNEI. V lost 7 bases, J lost 2 bases, and 13 bases lay in between. CDR3 length: 14 residues. In nucleotides, the CDR3 is TGTGCCAGCAATACTGGACAGTACACAGATACGCAGTATTTT. This codes for CASNTGQYTDTQYF.

This clone was detected only once. The chain is built from TRBV6-5 and TRBJ1-2; 8 bases are shared with TRBD1. V gave up 5 bases and J gave up 4 bases; unmatched junction bases: 6. The germline gives CDR1 MNHEY, CDR2 SVGAGI. The CDR3 contains 14 residues. CDR3 in DNA: TGTGCCAGCAGTAGACAGGGGACCGGCTATGGCTACACCTTC. It translates to CASSRQGTGYGYTF.

The V and J genes are TRBV4-2 and TRBJ2-2; 7 positions match TRBD1. The CDR3 runs to 15 residues. Germline values: CDR1 LGHNA, CDR2 YNFKEQ. J was trimmed by 5 bases and V by 0 bases; bases with no gene match: 3. The CDR3 nucleotides read TGTGCCAGCAGCCAAGACGGCAGGGGGACCGGGGAGCTGTTTTTT. Protein sequence: CASSQDGRGTGELFF.

The V call is TRBV5-4, the J call TRBJ2-6; no clear D. There are 15 residues in the CDR3. Germline assignment: CDR1 SGHNT and CDR2 YYREEE (reference sequence). With 3 bases removed from V and 0 bases from J, the gap between germline ends came to 7 bases. CDR3 bases: TGTGCCAGCAGCTCTCCTTCCTCTGGGGCCAACGTCCTGACTTTC. As protein: CASSSPSSGANVLTF. Variable domain in full (rest from reference TRBV5-4 and TRBJ2-6): ETGVTQSPTHLIKTRGQQVTLRCSSQSGHNTVSWYQQALGQGPQFIFQYYREEENGRGNFPPRFSGLQFPNYSSELNVNALELDDSALYLCASSSPSSGANVLTFGAGSRLTVL.

The chain joins TRBV19 to TRBJ2-7; TRBD1 might be the D (5 bases). Trimming took 4 bases from V and 2 from J, leaving 18 bases between them. CDR1 LNHDA and CDR2 SQIVND come from the germline V gene (reference sequence). CDR3 length: 16 residues. CDR3 coding DNA: TGTGCCAGTAGTAGTGAGCCGACAGCCATTACCTACGAGCAGTACTTC. Protein sequence: CASSSEPTAITYEQYF.

This clone was detected only once. The rearrangement joins TRBV4-2 to TRBJ2-5; no definite D call. Germline CDR1 reads LGHNA; CDR2 reads YNFKEQ. This CDR3 comprises 14 residues. V lost 0 bases and J lost 5, with 10 bases in between. The CDR3 loop is CASSQESGPETQYF. The CDR3 DNA reads as TGTGCCAGCAGCCAAGAGTCAGGCCCGGAGACCCAGTACTTC.

This chain uses TRBV28 with TRBJ1-3; possibly TRBD1 for D (5 bases). The CDR3 runs 16 residues. V lost 6 bases to trimming and J lost 4 bases, with 19 bases between them. Germline CDR1 is MDHEN and CDR2 is SYDVKM. The CDR3 DNA is TGTGCCAGCAGGCGAACCACAGGAGTCCAGGGAAACACCATATATTTT. As protein: CASRRTTGVQGNTIYF.